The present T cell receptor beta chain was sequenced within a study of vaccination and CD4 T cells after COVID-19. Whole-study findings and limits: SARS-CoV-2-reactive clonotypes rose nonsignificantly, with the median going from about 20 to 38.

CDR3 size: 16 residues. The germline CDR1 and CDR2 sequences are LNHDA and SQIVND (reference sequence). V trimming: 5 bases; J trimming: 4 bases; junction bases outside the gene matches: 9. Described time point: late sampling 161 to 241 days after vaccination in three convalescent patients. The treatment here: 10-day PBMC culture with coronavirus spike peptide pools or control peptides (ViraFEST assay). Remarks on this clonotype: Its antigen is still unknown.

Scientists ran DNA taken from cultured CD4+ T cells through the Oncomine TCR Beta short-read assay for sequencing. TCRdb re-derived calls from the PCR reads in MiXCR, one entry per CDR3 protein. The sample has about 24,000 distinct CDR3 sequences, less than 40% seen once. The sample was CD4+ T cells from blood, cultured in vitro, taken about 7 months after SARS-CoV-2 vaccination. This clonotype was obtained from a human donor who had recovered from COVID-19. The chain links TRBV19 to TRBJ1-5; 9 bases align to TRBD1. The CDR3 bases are TGTGCCAGTAGTTCCCCGGGACAGGGCTTGAATCAGCCCCAGCATTTT. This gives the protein CASSSPGQGLNQPQHF. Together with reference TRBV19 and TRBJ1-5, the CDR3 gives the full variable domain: DGGITQSPKYLFRKEGQNVTLSCEQNLNHDAMYWYRQDPGQGLRLIYYSQIVNDFQKGDIAEGYSVSREKKESFPLTVTSAQKNPTAFYLCASSSPGQGLNQPQHFGDGTRLSIL.